One sample yielded the 18 T cell receptor beta chains listed below, sequenced in a study of CD8+CD57+ T cells in acquired aplastic anemia. According to the study, genomic DNA was the template for TCR beta VDJ and CDR3 profiling. TCRdb passed the reads through MiXCR, listing each CDR3 protein once. This table holds approximately 380,000 distinct CDR3 sequences, just under 70% found once. Material for sequencing was sorted CD4+, CD8+, or CD8+CD57+ T cells (not recorded which) from PBMCs. The source is a human donor in good health, serving as a control.

There are many counts of this clonotype. CDR3 sequence (DNA): TGTGCCAGCAGCACCTGGTCTAGTCGCAATGAGCAGTTCTTC. Translation gives CASSTWSSRNEQFF. The chain is built from TRBV3-1 and TRBJ2-1; D remains ambiguous. V lost 5 bases, J lost 6 bases, and 14 bases lay in between. Germline CDR1 reads LGHDT; CDR2 reads YNNKEL (reference sequence). The length of the CDR3 is 14 residues.

In the case of this clonotype: Because the CDR3's place on the DNA is in doubt, the DNA is left out and the CDR3 is given as listed by TCRdb. The chain carries TRBV9 and TRBJ2-1. Counting both end residues, the CDR3 totals 15 amino acids. Germline V gives CDR1 SGDLS, CDR2 YYNGEE. Here the CDR3 reads CASSVSAEAFFGQFF.

The chain's CDR3 is CARSGKGQGASYEQYF. In DNA, the CDR3 is TGCGCCAGGAGCGGAAAAGGGCAGGGCGCCTCCTACGAGCAGTACTTC. The chain uses TRBV5-1 and TRBJ2-7; TRBD1 or TRBD2 may be the D gene (5 bases each). The CDR3 contains 16 residues. CDR1 is SGHRS and CDR2 is YFSETQ in the germline V gene. V gave up 8 bases and J gave up 0 bases, with 21 bases separating them.

This chain connects TRBV7-2 to TRBJ2-3; D call uncertain. V was shortened by 1 base and J by 5 bases, with 10 bases between the two germline ends. The CDR3 spans 14 residues. Germline values: CDR1 SGHTA, CDR2 FQGNSA. The CDR3 loop reads CASSLGTVGDTQYF. CDR3 DNA: TGTGCCAGCAGCTTAGGGACGGTGGGAGATACGCAGTATTTT.

This clonotype came up many times. This chain links TRBV29-1 with TRBJ1-2; D is unclear. The length of the CDR3 is 11 residues. CDR1 is SQVTM, CDR2 ANQGSEA, per germline. Trimming removed 3 bases at V and 4 bases at J, with 6 bases between. The CDR3 DNA follows: TGCAGCGTTGAGGTCGGCTATGGCTACACCTTC. This translates into CSVEVGYGYTF.

Concerning this clonotype: With a much larger clone just one base away, this may be a read error. In nucleotides, the CDR3 is TGTGCCAGCAGCTTAGGACGTGAGGAAAAACTGTTTTTT. Its translation is CASSLGREEKLFF. This chain links TRBV7-9 with TRBJ1-4; D gene uncertain. The CDR3 covers 13 residues. Germline CDR1 and CDR2: SEHNR and FQNEAQ (reference sequence). Deletions cut 1 base from V and 8 bases from J, with 8 bases between.

The rearrangement uses TRBV5-1 and TRBJ1-1; possibly TRBD1 for D (6 bases). Germline V gene lookup returns CDR1 SGHRS and CDR2 YFSETQ. Trimming cost V 0 bases and J 8 bases, with 11 bases left between them. There are 13 residues in the CDR3. Here the CDR3 reads CASSLDQGREAFF. Here the CDR3 DNA reads TGCGCCAGCAGCTTGGATCAGGGGAGAGAAGCTTTCTTT. The whole variable domain, remainder taken from reference TRBV5-1 and TRBJ1-1, is KAGVTQTPRYLIKTRGQQVTLSCSPISGHRSVSWYQQTPGQGLQFLFEYFSETQRNKGNFPGRFSGRQFSNSRSEMNVSTLELGDSALYLCASSLDQGREAFFGQGTRLTVV.

In this sample, this clonotype turned up many times. The chain carries TRBV7-9 and TRBJ1-3; 7 nucleotides match TRBD1. Per the germline V gene, CDR1 is SEHNR and CDR2 is FQNEAQ (reference sequence). The CDR3 runs to 14 residues. V lost 6 bases, J lost 4 bases, and 6 bases stayed unmatched. Written as DNA, the CDR3 is TGTGCCAGCAGTAACGACAGGGCCGGAAACACCATATATTTT. The encoded protein is CASSNDRAGNTIYF.

The chain carries TRBV7-6 and TRBJ2-7, with 7 bases that match TRBD1. The germline V gene encodes CDR1 SGHVS and CDR2 FNYEAQ. The CDR3 is made up of 15 amino acids. J lost 3 bases, V lost 1 base, and 6 bases had no gene match. Here the CDR3 reads CASSLGLTGSYEQYF. CDR3 nucleotides: TGTGCCAGCAGCTTAGGCCTGACAGGGAGCTACGAGCAGTACTTC.

The rearrangement links TRBV5-1 to TRBJ2-7, with no clear D. Germline V CDR1 and CDR2: SGHRS, YFSETQ. V was trimmed by 7 bases and J by 7 bases, leaving 15 bases between them. The CDR3 totals 12 residues. Here the CDR3 reads CASGQSTWEQYF. The CDR3 DNA reads TGCGCCAGCGGTCAGAGCACGTGGGAGCAGTACTTC. Based on the CDR3 plus reference TRBV5-1 and TRBJ2-7, the full variable domain is KAGVTQTPRYLIKTRGQQVTLSCSPISGHRSVSWYQQTPGQGLQFLFEYFSETQRNKGNFPGRFSGRQFSNSRSEMNVSTLELGDSALYLCASGQSTWEQYFGPGTRLTVT.

This chain uses TRBV5-1 with TRBJ2-5; D unclear. In germline, CDR1 is SGHRS, CDR2 YFSETQ. This CDR3 comprises 12 residues. Trimming stripped 0 bases from V and 11 bases from J, with 11 bases between. CDR3 coding DNA: TGCGCCAGCAGCTTGGGGGATAGCAATCAGTACTTC. It yields the protein CASSLGDSNQYF.

The rearrangement joins TRBV14 to TRBJ1-5; TRBD1 aligns across 9 bases. Germline V lookup: CDR1 SGHDN, CDR2 FVKESK. The length of the CDR3 is 16 residues. The trim removed 1 base at V and 3 bases at J, leaving 4 bases unmatched. The CDR3 region is CASSQGDRESNQPQHF. CDR3 DNA sequence: TGTGCCAGCAGCCAAGGGGACAGGGAATCCAATCAGCCCCAGCATTTT.

For this clonotype: A read error may account for a junction end that differs from germline. The V call is TRBV15, the J call TRBJ2-1; perhaps TRBD2 as D (7 bases). The CDR3 spans 16 residues. The V gene's germline CDR1 is LNHNV and CDR2 YYDKDF (reference sequence). DNA of the CDR3: TGTGCCAGCAGCTTATCGGTCGGGGGGCCCTACAATGAGCAGTTCTTC. Its protein is CASSLSVGGPYNEQFF.

Worth noting for this clonotype: The junction does not match germline at one end; this may be a read error. The chain joins TRBV29-1 to TRBJ2-1; a weak D match, TRBD2 (6 bases). There are 14 residues in the CDR3. Germline CDR1 is SQVTM and CDR2 is ANQGSEA. The CDR3 here is CSVVRGCGNNEAFF. CDR3 in DNA: TGCAGTGTTGTAAGGGGTTGCGGGAACAATGAGGCGTTCTTT.

This chain joins TRBV24-1 and TRBJ1-1; TRBD1 matches at 9 bases. The V segment lost 6 bases and the J segment 1 base; nucleotides outside the gene matches: 11. This CDR3 comprises 17 residues. Germline loops: CDR1 KGHDR, CDR2 SFDVKD. CDR3: CATSSNRGRLANTEAFF. The CDR3 DNA sequence: TGTGCCACCAGTTCTAACAGGGGGCGCTTGGCGAACACTGAAGCTTTCTTT.

The chain carries TRBV7-3 and TRBJ2-7; D might be TRBD1 or TRBD2, each matching 6 bases. The CDR3 is 14 amino acids. V lost 5 bases and J 10 bases, leaving 21 bases between the germline ends. CDR1 SGHTA and CDR2 FQGTGA come from the germline V gene. CDR3 residues: CASSLPEGQRYQYF. The CDR3 DNA reads TGTGCCAGCAGCCTTCCGGAGGGACAACGATACCAGTACTTC.

This clonotype appeared a single time. Since a much larger clone is just one base distant, this may be a read error. V gene TRBV27 combines with J gene TRBJ2-7; no firm D call. There are 15 residues in the CDR3. With 5 bases removed from V and 0 bases from J, the gap between germline ends came to 14 bases. Germline CDR1 reads MNHEY; CDR2 reads SMNVEV (reference sequence). The CDR3 DNA sequence: TGTGCCAGCAGTCCCGGACGGGCCCCCTCCTACGAGCAGTACTTC. Its translation is CASSPGRAPSYEQYF.

This clonotype was recorded a few times. This chain connects TRBV7-9 to TRBJ2-7, with a tentative D call TRBD1 (5 bases). Trimming shortened V by 5 bases and J by 2 bases, and 13 bases separated the two germline ends. This CDR3 has 14 amino acids. CDR1 is SEHNR and CDR2 is FQNEAQ in the germline V gene (reference sequence). The chain's CDR3 is CASSRTRPPYEQYF. CDR3 DNA: TGTGCCAGCAGCCGGACACGACCACCCTACGAGCAGTACTTC.